This T cell receptor beta chain was sequenced for a study of T cells in tumors after PD-1 blockade. The CDR3 has 18 amino acids. Trimming removed 1 base from V and 0 bases from J, with 16 bases in between. Per germline, CDR1 SGHRS and CDR2 YFSETQ. Sequenced by immunoSEQ multiplex PCR; TCRdb stores in-frame clones only, minus some. The sample holds roughly 14,000 clones, roughly 80% seen once. The gene calls are TRBV5-1 and TRBJ1-4; tentatively, D is TRBD1 (5 bases). The receptor's source is a human donor with basal cell carcinoma. This specimen consisted of PBMCs, obtained after anti-PD-1 treatment. The CDR3 coding sequence is TGCGCCAGCAGCTTGTTAGTGAGTCAGGGAACAACTAATGAAAAACTGTTTTTT. Translation gives CASSLLVSQGTTNEKLFF.